Presented here are 13 T cell receptor beta chains from one specimen sequenced in a study of cytomegalovirus exposure and HLA in healthy donors. The PCR was carried out with 60 Vbeta primers and 13 Jbeta primers. TCRdb's copy holds only in-frame clones and misses some; the assay was immunoSEQ multiplex PCR. Of 200,000 or so clones detected, 65% to 80% appear once; the ten largest clones hold about 1.8%. Sample: PBMCs. Every receptor here comes from a man aged 45-65 years in good health and CMV-seronegative.

This clone was detected only a few times. This chain links TRBV23-1 with TRBJ2-1; 11 positions agree with TRBD2. TRBV23-1 is annotated as an ORF whose role is uncertain. The CDR3 extends over 18 amino acids. Trimming removed 4 bases from V and 10 bases from J; junction bases left unmatched: 18. The CDR3 nucleotides are TGCGCCAGCAGTCCCCGCCACCTAGCGGGAGGTAAGGTTCGGGAGCAGTTCTTC. This gives the protein CASSPRHLAGGKVREQFF.

The chain couples TRBV5-1 to TRBJ2-1, with D uncertain. Germline lookup yields CDR1 SGHRS and CDR2 YFSETQ. CDR3 length: 15 amino acids. V gave up 1 base and J gave up 5 bases, with 13 bases separating them. CDR3 sequence reads: CASSLNTVANNEQFF. Written as DNA, the CDR3 is TGCGCCAGCAGCTTGAACACAGTCGCCAACAATGAGCAGTTCTTC.

The J gene is TRBJ2-2, the V gene TRBV9, with 13 bases identical to TRBD2. Germline CDR1 and CDR2: SGDLS and YYNGEE. J was trimmed by 5 bases and V by 7 bases; bases with no gene match: 8. The CDR3 is made up of 16 amino acids. CDR3 sequence: CASSTSGRAGTGELFF. The CDR3 DNA reads TGTGCCAGCTCAACTAGCGGGAGGGCCGGAACCGGGGAGCTGTTTTTT.

This clone was seen a handful of times. Here the CDR3 DNA reads TGTGCCAGCAGCGGGTCGAAGACCCAGTACTTC. As protein: CASSGSKTQYF. The gene calls are TRBV2 and TRBJ2-5; D remains unclear. V lost 6 bases and J lost 6, with 8 bases in between. The CDR3 extends over 11 amino acids. CDR1 and CDR2 (germline): SNHLY, FYNNEI. The complete variable domain, with remaining parts taken from reference TRBV2 and TRBJ2-5, reads EPEVTQTPSHQVTQMGQEVILRCVPISNHLYFYWYRQILGQKVEFLVSFYNNEISEKSEIFDDQFSVERPDGSNFTLKIRSTKLEDSAMYFCASSGSKTQYFGPGTRLLVL.

V and J are TRBV28 and TRBJ2-7; D is perhaps TRBD2 (6 bases). This CDR3 is 14 amino acids long. Germline lookup yields CDR1 MDHEN and CDR2 SYDVKM. V was trimmed by 6 bases and J by 7 bases, leaving 19 bases between them. The CDR3 sequence is CASRSGTGVREQYF. CDR3 in DNA: TGTGCCAGCAGATCCGGGACGGGGGTGAGGGAGCAGTACTTC.

Here the CDR3 reads CASSWAGEAYEQYF. DNA for the CDR3: TGTGCCAGTAGTTGGGCGGGAGAGGCCTACGAGCAGTACTTC. The chain is built from TRBV19 and TRBJ2-5; 7 nucleotides line up with TRBD2. The DNA end favors TRBJ2-7, so the J call may be wrong. The CDR3 covers 14 residues. In germline, CDR1 is LNHDA, CDR2 SQIVND (reference sequence).

The chain employs TRBV28 and TRBJ1-2; TRBD1 matches 9 bases. Germline CDR1 MDHEN, CDR2 SYDVKM. Unmatched junction bases numbered 2, after V lost 4 bases and J lost 2 bases. This CDR3 has 14 residues. The chain's CDR3 is CASSWDRANYGYTF. CDR3 in DNA: TGTGCCAGCAGTTGGGACAGGGCCAACTATGGCTACACCTTC.

This clone has only a few counts. V usage is TRBV6-5 and J usage is TRBJ2-7; 8 bases are a match to TRBD2. V shed 0 bases, J shed 5 bases, and the junction held 3 bases outside the gene matches. From germline, CDR1 is MNHEY and CDR2 SVGAGI. This CDR3 spans 14 amino acids. The CDR3 protein is CASSYSRGGNEQYF. The DNA of the CDR3 is TGTGCCAGCAGTTACTCCCGGGGGGGCAACGAGCAGTACTTC.

This clone was observed a handful of times. This chain connects TRBV6-5 to TRBJ2-1; 9 bases are shared with TRBD1. Germline assignment: CDR1 MNHEY and CDR2 SVGAGI. V lost 6 bases to trimming and J lost 6 bases; unmatched junction nucleotides: 9. The CDR3 consists of 15 residues. The CDR3 DNA reads TGTGCCAGCAGCAGGGGGACAGGGCAGGTCAATGAGCAGTTCTTC. Its translation: CASSRGTGQVNEQFF.

The CDR3 coding sequence is TGTGCCAGCAGCTTAGAAGAGAACGGACAGGGGCAAGAGACCCAGTACTTC. It codes for CASSLEENGQGQETQYF. This chain connects TRBV7-2 to TRBJ2-5, with 9 bases lining up with TRBD1. J lost 2 bases, V lost 1 base, and 8 bases had no gene match. This CDR3 spans 17 amino acids. Germline lookup yields CDR1 SGHTA and CDR2 FQGNSA.

The V gene is TRBV7-3, the J gene TRBJ2-3; TRBD2 is a possible D gene (5 bases). V lost 5 bases and J lost 8, with 11 bases in between. Germline V CDR1 and CDR2: SGHTA, FQGTGA. The CDR3 covers 12 residues. CDR3 amino acids: CASSLDFGTQYF. The CDR3 nucleotides read TGTGCCAGCAGCCTGGACTTCGGTACGCAGTATTTT.

DNA of the CDR3: TGCGCCAGCAGCGAACAGGGCTCCTACGAGCAGTACTTC. This codes for CASSEQGSYEQYF. This sequence joins TRBV5-1 and TRBJ2-7; D perhaps matches TRBD1 (6 bases). The V end was cut by 4 bases, the J end by 0 bases, with 8 bases between. The CDR3 is made up of 13 amino acids. Germline V gene sequence: CDR1 SGHRS, CDR2 YFSETQ.

The chain uses TRBV5-1 and TRBJ2-1; D perhaps matches TRBD1 (6 bases). CDR1 and CDR2 from the germline V gene are SGHRS and YFSETQ. Trimming took 3 bases from V and 2 from J, leaving 15 bases between them. The CDR3 runs to 16 residues. CDR3 region: CASSSQGTSPYNEQFF. The CDR3 DNA reads TGCGCCAGCAGCTCTCAGGGGACCTCTCCCTACAATGAGCAGTTCTTC.